Below, 3 T cell receptor beta chains from the same sample are listed, as sequenced in a study of molecular identifiers for immune sequencing clone quantification. TCRdb reanalysed the PCR reads using MiXCR and keeps one entry per CDR3 protein. This sample has about 640,000 distinct CDR3 sequences, with roughly 21% found just once. The specimen was naive CD8+ T cells from blood, with Jurkat cell RNA spiked in. Stated subset: FACS-sorted CD8+CD4-CCR7+CD45RA+ naive T cells. These receptors were collected from a human donor in good health. Some libraries in this study had Jurkat cell RNA spiked in.

This clonotype was found many times. This chain connects TRBV24-1 to TRBJ2-3; D perhaps matches TRBD2 (5 bases). This CDR3 spans 15 amino acids. Trimming left V 3 bases short and J 5 bases short, with 14 bases between. Germline CDR1 and CDR2: KGHDR and SFDVKD. The CDR3 is CATSDPTSGEDTQYF. In DNA form, the CDR3 reads TGTGCCACCAGTGATCCCACTAGTGGGGAAGATACGCAGTATTTT.

This clonotype showed up many times. The rearrangement joins TRBV24-1 to TRBJ2-3; unclear D gene. Germline loops: CDR1 KGHDR, CDR2 SFDVKD. The ends were cut back, 9 bases at V and 0 bases at J, with 9 bases in the middle. The CDR3 is 13 amino acids. The CDR3 is CATGRGSTDTQYF. In DNA, the CDR3 is TGTGCCACCGGAAGAGGCAGCACAGATACGCAGTATTTT.

This clonotype was counted at least ten times. The chain links TRBV19 to TRBJ1-4; 9 bases line up with TRBD1. The CDR3 length is 17 residues. Germline V lookup: CDR1 LNHDA, CDR2 SQIVND (reference sequence). Unmatched junction bases numbered 11, after V lost 4 bases and J lost 5 bases. The CDR3 DNA is TGTGCCAGTAGTACTCTTCAACGACAGGGGGAAAATGAAAAACTGTTTTTT. It is translated as CASSTLQRQGENEKLFF.